The clone carrying this TCR beta chain is termed large. V lost 6 bases to trimming and J lost 5 bases; unmatched junction nucleotides: 6. CDR3 length: 13 amino acids. The germline CDR1 and CDR2 sequences are SGHTA and FQGNSA. The sample originates from a study of T cells in localized non-small cell lung cancer. Using immunoSEQ multiplex PCR, the repertoire was profiled, and TCRdb retains in-frame clones only, with some absent. The sample lists about 2,800 clones, 33% occurring once. Material: normal lung tissue next to the tumor, obtained before any cancer treatment. V usage is TRBV7-2 and J usage is TRBJ2-5; TRBD1 agrees at 7 bases. The clonotype originates from a man aged 35-69 years with stage I lung adenocarcinoma. CDR3: CASRGGNWETQYF. The CDR3 nucleotides read TGTGCCAGCAGAGGGGGCAATTGGGAGACCCAGTACTTC.